The clone carrying this T cell receptor beta chain was detected only once. CDR1 is SGDLS, CDR2 YYNGEE, per germline. The CDR3 is 13 amino acids. Time point described: recipient sample about 28 days before transplant, after cytoreduction. Method: immunoSEQ multiplex PCR; TCRdb's copy keeps in-frame clones and lacks some. The repertoire has about 36,000 clones, roughly 96% of them found once; the top ten carry around 1.5%. This sample stems from a study of T cell clonotyping in hematopoietic cell transplantation. The sequenced sample was peripheral blood mononuclear cells, obtained before stem cell transplant. The TCR comes from a man between 40 and 49 years old with chronic myeloid leukemia. Some clones in this sample may be carry-over from other donors' samples. The rearrangement joins TRBV9 to TRBJ1-1; possibly TRBD1 for D (5 bases). CDR3 nucleotides: TGTGGGGGGGTGGACACTCTGAACACTGAAGCTTTCTTT. Amino acid sequence: CGGVDTLNTEAFF.